Listed below are T cell receptor beta chains from one sample, sequenced in a study of cytomegalovirus exposure and HLA in healthy donors. Sequencing was performed with immunoSEQ multiplex PCR; in TCRdb, only in-frame clones are kept and a portion is missing. The profile shows about 92,000 clones, around 77% of them singletons. The sample taken for sequencing was PBMCs. Source of these receptors: a man in his forties or fifties in good health and CMV-seropositive. The CDR3 runs from the conserved cysteine through the conserved F or W.

j_call cdr3_length v_call cdr3_aa
TRBJ2-1 15 TRBV7-9 CASSLWTSGGDEQFF
TRBJ2-3 15 TRBV7-9 CASSLSQGETDTQYF
TRBJ1-2 15 TRBV4-2 CASSQDGADNYGYTF
TRBJ1-4 14 TRBV27 CASSDRDSNEKLFF
TRBJ2-3 16 TRBV7-2 CASSLLAGALPDTQYF
TRBJ1-1 16 TRBV7-8 CASSPGTGLGNTEAFF
TRBJ1-1 18 TRBV7-9 CASSFLQGRDPMNTEAFF
TRBJ2-2 15 TRBV11-3 CASARTGSSTGELFF
TRBJ1-2 16 TRBV6-5 CASSYWPWTGGDGYPF
TRBJ2-2 18 TRBV4-3 CASSQETPTSGGTGELFF